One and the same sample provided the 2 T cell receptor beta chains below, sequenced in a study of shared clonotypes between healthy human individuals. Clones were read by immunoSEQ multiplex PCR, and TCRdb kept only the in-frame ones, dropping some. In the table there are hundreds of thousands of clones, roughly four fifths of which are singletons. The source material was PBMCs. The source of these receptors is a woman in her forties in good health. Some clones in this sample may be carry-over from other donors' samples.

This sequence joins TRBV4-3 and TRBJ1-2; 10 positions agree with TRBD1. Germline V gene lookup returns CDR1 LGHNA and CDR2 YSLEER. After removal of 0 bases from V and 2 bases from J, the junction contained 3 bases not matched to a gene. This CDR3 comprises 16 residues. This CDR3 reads CASSQDGTGANYGYTF. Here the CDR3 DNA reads TGCGCCAGCAGCCAAGACGGGACAGGGGCCAACTATGGCTACACCTTC.

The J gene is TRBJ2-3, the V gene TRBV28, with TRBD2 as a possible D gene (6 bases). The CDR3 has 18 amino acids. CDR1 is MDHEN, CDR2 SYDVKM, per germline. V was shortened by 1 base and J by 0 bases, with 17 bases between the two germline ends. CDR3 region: CASSLSMAEGTSTDTQYF. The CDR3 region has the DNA TGTGCCAGCAGTTTATCTATGGCGGAGGGGACTAGCACAGATACGCAGTATTTT.